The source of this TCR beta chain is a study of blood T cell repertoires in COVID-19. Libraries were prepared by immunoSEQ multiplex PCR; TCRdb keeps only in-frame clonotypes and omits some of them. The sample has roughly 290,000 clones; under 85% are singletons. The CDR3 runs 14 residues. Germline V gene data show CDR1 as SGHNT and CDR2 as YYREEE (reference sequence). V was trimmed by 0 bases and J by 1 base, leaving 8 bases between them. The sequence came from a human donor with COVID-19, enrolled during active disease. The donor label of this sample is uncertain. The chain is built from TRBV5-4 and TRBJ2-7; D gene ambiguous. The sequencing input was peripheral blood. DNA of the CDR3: TGTGCCAGCAGCTTGGGGTCGGGTTCCTACGAGCAGTACTTC. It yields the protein CASSLGSGSYEQYF. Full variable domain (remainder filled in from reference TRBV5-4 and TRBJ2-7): ETGVTQSPTHLIKTRGQQVTLRCSSQSGHNTVSWYQQALGQGPQFIFQYYREEENGRGNFPPRFSGLQFPNYSSELNVNALELDDSALYLCASSLGSGSYEQYFGPGTRLTVT.